Below, 8 T cell receptor beta chains from the same sample are listed, as sequenced in a study of early T cells in non-severe SARS-CoV-2 infection (dated by TCRdb to the early 2020s). Library generation was performed with 5' RACE. Sequencing took place on a NextSeq 500. The raw public reads went through TCRdb reprocessing: fastp at Q25, MiXCR clone calling, in-frame beta chains kept. Here each entry gathers all rows of one CDR3 protein and keeps the most common genes and DNA. A total of 70,000 to 85,000 distinct CDR3 sequences appear in this sample, around 10% of them only once. The ten top clones hold around 2.4% of the sample. What was sequenced was whole blood. These receptors all stem from an adult who was a healthcare worker with PCR-confirmed SARS-CoV-2 infection or an uninfected control (not recorded which).

This clonotype has only a few counts. The chain combines TRBV5-1 with TRBJ1-2; tentative D call: TRBD1 (6 bases). This CDR3 region has 14 residues. Trimming removed 4 bases from V and 7 bases from J, with 17 bases in between. CDR1 and CDR2 from the germline V gene are SGHRS and YFSETQ. The CDR3 nucleotides are TGCGCCAGCAGCAAGACGGGGGGCGATCGTGGCTACACCTTC. Translation gives CASSKTGGDRGYTF.

This clonotype occurred a few times. The chain is built from TRBV29-1 and TRBJ2-1; D gene uncertain. Germline CDR1 is SQVTM and CDR2 is ANQGSEA. The length of the CDR3 is 12 residues. V gave up 3 bases and J gave up 4 bases, with 7 bases separating them. In DNA, the CDR3 is TGCAGCGTTGAGCCGAGATACAATGAGCAGTTCTTC. Translated, it gives CSVEPRYNEQFF.

Many counts were recorded for this clonotype. The rearrangement joins TRBV5-1 to TRBJ2-7; 8 nucleotides match TRBD2. The CDR3 covers 13 residues. Trimming removed 0 bases from V and 6 bases from J; junction bases left unmatched: 2. Per germline, CDR1 SGHRS and CDR2 YFSETQ. The CDR3 region is CASSLAGGIEQYF. The CDR3 region has the DNA TGCGCCAGCAGCTTGGCGGGGGGGATCGAGCAGTACTTC.

This sequence joins TRBV29-1 and TRBJ2-7; D call uncertain. With 4 bases removed from V and 4 bases from J, the gap between germline ends came to 11 bases. Germline CDR1 and CDR2: SQVTM and ANQGSEA. The CDR3 extends over 12 amino acids. The CDR3 DNA follows: TGCAGCGTTGTGGCAGAAAGTTACGAGCAGTACTTC. Amino acids: CSVVAESYEQYF.

This clonotype was seen only a few times. The chain combines TRBV3-1 with TRBJ1-2; TRBD1 matches at 9 bases. The ends lost 2 bases at V and 1 base at J; junction bases unmatched: 11. From germline, CDR1 is LGHDT and CDR2 YNNKEL (reference sequence). This CDR3 spans 18 amino acids. The CDR3 DNA reads TGTGCCAGCAGCCAAACCCTTCAGGGGACAGGGTATAACTATGGCTACACCTTC. It translates to CASSQTLQGTGYNYGYTF.

This clonotype was recorded a few times. The gene calls are TRBV25-1 and TRBJ2-7; D may be TRBD2 (5 bases). CDR1 and CDR2 from the germline V gene are MGHDK and SYGVNS. The CDR3 has 12 amino acids. V dropped 4 bases and J dropped 3 bases, with 7 bases sitting between them. CDR3: CASSATSYEQYF. In DNA, the CDR3 is TGTGCCAGCAGTGCAACTAGCTACGAGCAGTACTTC.

This clonotype has only a few counts. The chain employs TRBV28 and TRBJ2-7; no firm D call. The V gene's germline CDR1 is MDHEN and CDR2 SYDVKM. This CDR3 spans 13 amino acids. The germline V and J ends were trimmed by 3 bases and 0 bases, with 6 bases remaining between them. CDR3 coding DNA: TGTGCCAGCAGTTTTAGGGTCTCCTACGAGCAGTACTTC. This codes for CASSFRVSYEQYF.

The table lists this clonotype with a count of one. The chain joins TRBV19 to TRBJ2-2; 8 positions agree with TRBD1. Germline V CDR1 and CDR2: LNHDA, SQIVND (reference sequence). There are 14 residues in the CDR3. The V and J ends lost 5 bases and 5 bases, in that order; junction bases with no gene match: 4. The CDR3 spells CASSQTGETGELFF. The DNA of the CDR3 is TGTGCCAGTAGTCAGACAGGGGAAACCGGGGAGCTGTTTTTT. Full variable domain (rest looked up from reference TRBV19 and TRBJ2-2): DGGITQSPKYLFRKEGQNVTLSCEQNLNHDAMYWYRQDPGQGLRLIYYSQIVNDFQKGDIAEGYSVSREKKESFPLTVTSAQKNPTAFYLCASSQTGETGELFFGEGSRLTVL.